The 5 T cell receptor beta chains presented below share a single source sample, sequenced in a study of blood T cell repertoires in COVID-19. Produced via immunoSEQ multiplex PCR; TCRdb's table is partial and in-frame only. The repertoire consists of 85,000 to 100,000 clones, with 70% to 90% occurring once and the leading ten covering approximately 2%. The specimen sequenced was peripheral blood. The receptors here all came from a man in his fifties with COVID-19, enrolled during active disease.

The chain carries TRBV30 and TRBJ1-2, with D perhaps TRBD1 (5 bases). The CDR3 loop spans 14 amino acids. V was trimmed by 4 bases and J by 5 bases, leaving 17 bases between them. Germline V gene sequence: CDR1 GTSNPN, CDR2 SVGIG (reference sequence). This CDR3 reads CAWTYGGPPYGYTF. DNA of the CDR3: TGTGCCTGGACCTACGGGGGTCCGCCTTATGGCTACACCTTC.

Here the CDR3 reads CASSAPRAGQFF. The CDR3 nucleotides are TGTGCCAGTAGTGCCCCCCGGGCGGGTCAGTTCTTC. The chain carries TRBV19 and TRBJ2-1; a weak D match, TRBD2 (5 bases). Trimming cost V 5 bases and J 13 bases, with 15 bases left between them. From germline, CDR1 is LNHDA and CDR2 SQIVND (reference sequence). This CDR3 has 12 amino acids.

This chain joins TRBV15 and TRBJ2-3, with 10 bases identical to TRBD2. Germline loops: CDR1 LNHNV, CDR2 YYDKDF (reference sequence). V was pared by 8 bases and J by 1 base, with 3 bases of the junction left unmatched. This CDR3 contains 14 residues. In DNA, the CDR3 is TGTGCCACCTCAACTAGCGGGGGCACAGATACGCAGTATTTT. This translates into CATSTSGGTDTQYF.

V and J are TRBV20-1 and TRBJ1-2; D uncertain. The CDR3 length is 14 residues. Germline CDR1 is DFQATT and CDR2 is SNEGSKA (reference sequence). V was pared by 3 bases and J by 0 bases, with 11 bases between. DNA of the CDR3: TGCAGTGCTAGTATGCAGGTTGCTAACTATGGCTACACCTTC. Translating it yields CSASMQVANYGYTF.

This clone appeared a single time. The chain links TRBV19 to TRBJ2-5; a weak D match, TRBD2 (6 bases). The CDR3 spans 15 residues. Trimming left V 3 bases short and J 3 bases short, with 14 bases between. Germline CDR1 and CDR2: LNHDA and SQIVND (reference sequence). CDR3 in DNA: TGTGCCAGTAGTATCGGAGGGATCCGCAAAGAGACCCAGTACTTC. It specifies CASSIGGIRKETQYF.